The rows below give T cell receptor beta chains drawn from one sample of a study of T-cell reconstitution after alpha-beta-depleted transplantation in children. MiXCR, applied by TCRdb to the PCR reads, yields one record per CDR3 protein. This sample has 450,000 to 700,000 distinct CDR3 sequences, with more than 20% found just once. The sequencing used PBMCs, collected before TCRalphabeta/CD19-depleted stem cell transplant. The receptors derive from a boy younger than two with Wiskott-Aldrich syndrome, due to receive a stem cell transplant. Each CDR3 is given without its conserved first and last residue. Fields, in order: V gene, J gene, clone size, CDR3 protein. Where a row states a size, it is once, few, many or the class of an expanded clone; other rows omit it.

>TRBV5-1|TRBJ2-5|NA
ASRETRAETQY
>TRBV3-1|TRBJ2-1|NA
ASSQGGLAGAGDEQF
>TRBV9|TRBJ2-1|NA
ASSGTSGRAYEQF
>TRBV6-6|TRBJ2-2|few
ATAPVNTGELF
>TRBV4-2|TRBJ1-2|few
ASSQEGGGRERGYT
>TRBV20-1|TRBJ2-7|NA
SAPSRTSGNYEQY
>TRBV5-1|TRBJ2-3|NA
ASSCQWDLITDTQY
>TRBV12-3/TRBV12-4|TRBJ1-5|NA
ASSLWLGQPQH
>TRBV28|TRBJ2-1|few
ATGGELGNEQF
>TRBV11-2|TRBJ2-1|many
ASSLILAGYNEQF
>TRBV2|TRBJ1-1|NA
ASSSRIEAF
>TRBV29-1|TRBJ2-3|NA
SVVTGFTDTQY
>TRBV11-1|TRBJ1-1|NA
ASSLKFETEAF
>TRBV9|TRBJ2-5|NA
ASSVELAGRETQY
>TRBV28|TRBJ2-5|few
ASSLWAETQY
>TRBV15|TRBJ1-1|NA
ATARGQTEAF
>TRBV20-1|TRBJ2-1|NA
TAMGGPKSLYNEQF
>TRBV7-9|TRBJ2-5|NA
ASSARAAEETQY
>TRBV7-6|TRBJ2-3|NA
ASSVSSGSWADTQY
>TRBV20-1|TRBJ2-7|few
SAESVKTGGDEQY
>TRBV2|TRBJ2-7|many
ASRTGSSYEQY
>TRBV20-1|TRBJ2-3|few
SATYTTGTSGTDTQY
>TRBV7-2|TRBJ2-7|NA
ASSLASAGVSYEQY
>TRBV24-1|TRBJ2-1|few
ATSDASGGSSYNEQF
>TRBV15|TRBJ1-1|once
ATSRTRVTLNTEAF